This T cell receptor (beta chain) derives from a study of a mutant IDH1 vaccine in newly diagnosed glioma. Study-level findings and limits: No link was apparently found between pseudoprogression and changes in top peripheral T cell clonotypes.

Measured with immunoSEQ multiplex PCR; TCRdb has only the in-frame clones, and not every one. The profile covers just over 80,000 clones, with around 85% appearing a single time and approximately 2.3% taken by the ten largest. Points on this clone: The antigen is undetermined.

Described time point: week 23, last vaccination. The study gave 300 ug of mutant IDH1 20-mer peptide per vaccine dose, with topical imiquimod. The source was PBMCs, collected from a glioma patient whose treatment included an IDH1 peptide vaccine. This TCR came from a young man with glioma. Some clones in this sample may be carry-over from other donors' samples.

Here the CDR3 reads CASHPRQGASSTDTQYF. CDR3 nucleotides: TGCGCCAGTCATCCTCGACAGGGGGCTTCTAGCACAGATACGCAGTATTTT. V is TRBV5-1 and J is TRBJ2-3; TRBD1 matches 10 bases. The ends lost 8 bases at V and 0 bases at J; junction bases unmatched: 12. From germline, CDR1 is SGHRS and CDR2 YFSETQ. This CDR3 region has 17 residues.